Only one count was recorded for the clone carrying this T cell receptor (beta chain). The target antigen is unknown. Libraries were prepared by immunoSEQ multiplex PCR; TCRdb keeps only in-frame clonotypes and omits some of them. The sample records approximately 140,000 clones, over 85% being singletons. The sample belongs to a study of T cell responses to AZD1222 COVID-19 vaccine. Study findings and constraints: After the peak T cell response, and only then, were repertoires sampled. White British ancestry dominated among donors, who included more females, and clonal diversity was possibly underestimated.

Germline CDR1 LGHDT, CDR2 YNNKEL (reference sequence). This CDR3 comprises 12 residues. V dropped 1 base and J dropped 4 bases, with 5 bases sitting between them. This clonotype was obtained from an adult who received the AZD1222 COVID-19 vaccine. The rearrangement links TRBV3-1 (or the pseudogene TRBV3-2) to TRBJ2-7, with D unclear. The specimen comprised peripheral blood, sampled 28 days after the second AZD1222 dose. CDR3 in amino acids: CASSQGRYEQYF. In DNA, the CDR3 is TGTGCCAGCAGCCAAGGCAGGTACGAGCAGTACTTC.